Included here is one TCR beta chain sequence, with context. This sample is part of a study of cytomegalovirus exposure and HLA in healthy donors. This CDR3 has 15 residues. Trimming left V 3 bases short and J 2 bases short, with 13 bases between. Germline V gene data show CDR1 as SGHRS and CDR2 as YFSETQ. The PCR ran on 60 Vbeta and 13 Jbeta primers. Clones were sequenced by immunoSEQ multiplex PCR, and TCRdb holds only the in-frame ones, with some missing. The sample carries around 120,000 clones, 65% to 80% recorded once. The sample taken for sequencing was PBMCs. The rearrangement links TRBV5-1 to TRBJ2-3; TRBD2 is a possible D gene (6 bases). The sequence was obtained from a female donor in good health and CMV-seropositive. Here the CDR3 DNA reads TGCGCCAGCAGCTACCGGGACTGGGCCACAGATACGCAGTATTTT. Its translation: CASSYRDWATDTQYF.